This T cell receptor beta chain derives from a study of OX40 agonist ivuxolimab in advanced cancers. On the study more broadly: Dose-escalation patients suffered from hepatocellular carcinoma, melanoma, renal cell or head and neck cancer.

The table came from immunoSEQ multiplex PCR; TCRdb's copy has only in-frame clones and leaves some out. The sample gives 55,000 to 90,000 clones, approximately 80% of which show up once; 0.85% to 1.3% is in the top ten. Regarding the study as a whole: Among T cells, CD8+ cells averaged more expanded clones than CD4+ cells.

V gave up 4 bases and J gave up 0 bases; unmatched junction bases: 3. Germline V lookup: CDR1 SGHNT, CDR2 YYREEE (reference sequence). The CDR3 runs to 15 residues. This clone has just one count. Its antigen is unknown. The input for sequencing was CD4+ or CD8+ T cells sorted from blood, taken in a trial of the OX40 agonist ivuxolimab. The sequence was obtained from an adult with an advanced solid tumor such as melanoma, head and neck, liver or kidney cancer. The chain combines TRBV5-4 with TRBJ2-1, with 8 bases aligning to TRBD2. The CDR3 region has the DNA TGTGCCAGCAGCCCTGGGACTAGCTCCTACAATGAGCAGTTCTTC. The encoded protein is CASSPGTSSYNEQFF.